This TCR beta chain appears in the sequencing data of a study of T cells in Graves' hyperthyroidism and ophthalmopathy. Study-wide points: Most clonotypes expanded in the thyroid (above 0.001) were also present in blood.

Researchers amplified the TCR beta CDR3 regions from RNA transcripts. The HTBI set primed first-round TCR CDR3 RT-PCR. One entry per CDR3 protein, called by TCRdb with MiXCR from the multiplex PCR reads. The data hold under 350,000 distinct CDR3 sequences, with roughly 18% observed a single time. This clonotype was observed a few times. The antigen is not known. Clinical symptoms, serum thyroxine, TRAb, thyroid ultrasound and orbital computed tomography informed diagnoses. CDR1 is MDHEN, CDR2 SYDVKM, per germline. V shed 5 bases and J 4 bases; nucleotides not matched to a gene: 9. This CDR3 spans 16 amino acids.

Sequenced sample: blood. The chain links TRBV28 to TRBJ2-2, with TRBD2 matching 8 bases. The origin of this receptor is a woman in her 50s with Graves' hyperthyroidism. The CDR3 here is CASSIGAGASTGELFF. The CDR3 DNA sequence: TGTGCCAGCAGTATAGGAGCGGGAGCTAGCACCGGGGAGCTGTTTTTT.